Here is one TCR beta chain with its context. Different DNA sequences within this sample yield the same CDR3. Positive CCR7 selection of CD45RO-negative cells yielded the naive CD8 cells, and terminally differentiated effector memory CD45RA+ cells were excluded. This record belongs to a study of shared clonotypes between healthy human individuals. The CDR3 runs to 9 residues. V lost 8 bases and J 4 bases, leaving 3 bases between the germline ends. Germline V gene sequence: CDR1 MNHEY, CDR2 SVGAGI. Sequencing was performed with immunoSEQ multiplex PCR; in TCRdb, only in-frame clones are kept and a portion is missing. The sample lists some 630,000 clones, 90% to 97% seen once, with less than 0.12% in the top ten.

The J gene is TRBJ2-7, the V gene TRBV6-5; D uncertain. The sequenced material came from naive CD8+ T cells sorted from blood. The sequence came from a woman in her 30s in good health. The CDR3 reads CASGYEQYF. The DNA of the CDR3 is TGTGCCAGCGGGTACGAGCAGTACTTC.